Listed here are 24 T cell receptor beta chains from one sample, sequenced in a study of blood T cell repertoires in COVID-19. Produced via immunoSEQ multiplex PCR; TCRdb's table is partial and in-frame only. Among about 370,000 clones listed, roughly 90% were seen once. Material for sequencing was peripheral blood. These receptors all come from a woman aged 25 to 45 with COVID-19, enrolled during active disease.

V usage is TRBV10-3 and J usage is TRBJ1-4; 9 nucleotides line up with TRBD1. The ends lost 6 bases at V and 8 bases at J; junction bases unmatched: 7. Looked up from germline, CDR1 is ENHRY and CDR2 is SYGVKD. CDR3 length equals 14 residues. The CDR3 nucleotides are TGTGCCATCAGCGCAGACAGGGGGAACGAAAAACTGTTTTTT. Translated, it gives CAISADRGNEKLFF.

CDR3 protein: CASSSQAETQYF. The CDR3 DNA sequence: TGTGCCAGCAGCTCCCAAGCGGAGACCCAGTACTTC. The V and J genes are TRBV7-9 and TRBJ2-5; no clear D. V gave up 4 bases and J gave up 5 bases, with 8 bases separating them. CDR3 length: 12 amino acids. The germline V gene has CDR1 SEHNR and CDR2 FQNEAQ (reference sequence).

The V gene is TRBV27, the J gene TRBJ1-1; 10 bases fit TRBD1. Germline CDR1 is MNHEY and CDR2 is SMNVEV (reference sequence). The CDR3 runs 19 residues. Unmatched junction bases numbered 18, after V lost 3 bases and J lost 5 bases. CDR3: CASSFIPPRQGAKRTEAFF. The CDR3 DNA is TGTGCCAGCAGTTTCATACCCCCTAGACAGGGGGCAAAGAGAACTGAAGCTTTCTTT.

The chain joins TRBV28 to TRBJ2-1, with D unresolved. V lost 6 bases to trimming and J lost 0 bases, with 6 bases between them. Per the germline V gene, CDR1 is MDHEN and CDR2 is SYDVKM. The CDR3 has 13 amino acids. The DNA for the CDR3 is TGTGCCAGCAGGCGTCTCTCCTACAATGAGCAGTTCTTC. Translated: CASRRLSYNEQFF. The variable domain in full, with the rest retrieved from reference TRBV28 and TRBJ2-1, is DVKVTQSSRYLVKRTGEKVFLECVQDMDHENMFWYRQDPGLGLRLIYFSYDVKMKEKGDIPEGYSVSREKKERFSLILESASTNQTSMYLCASRRLSYNEQFFGPGTRLTVL.

The CDR3 DNA sequence: TGTGCCAGTAGTAGGGGACTAGCGGGGGGACACAATGAGCAGTTCTTC. Translating gives CASSRGLAGGHNEQFF. The rearrangement uses TRBV19 and TRBJ2-1; 15 bases map to TRBD2. With 4 bases clipped from V and 5 bases from J, the junction kept 3 bases outside the gene matches. Germline V CDR1 and CDR2: LNHDA, SQIVND (reference sequence). The CDR3 is 16 residues long.

This chain uses TRBV7-9 with TRBJ2-7; maybe TRBD1 (6 bases). V gave up 9 bases and J gave up 4 bases, with 28 bases separating them. CDR1 and CDR2 (germline): SEHNR, FQNEAQ (reference sequence). There are 17 residues in the CDR3. CDR3 region: CASQGPTISGLGYEQYF. The CDR3, as DNA: TGTGCCAGTCAGGGGCCCACCATATCCGGATTGGGATACGAGCAGTACTTC.

The chain employs TRBV10-1 and TRBJ2-2, with 7 positions matching TRBD1. Germline V gene sequence: CDR1 WNHNN, CDR2 SYGVQD (reference sequence). This CDR3 has 14 residues. The V segment lost 5 bases and the J segment 4 bases; nucleotides outside the gene matches: 4. CDR3 DNA sequence: TGCGCCAGCAGTTCCGGGACAGTCACCGGGGAGCTGTTTTTT. It translates to CASSSGTVTGELFF.

J is TRBJ2-7 and V is TRBV6-5; 9 bases match TRBD1. Germline loops: CDR1 MNHEY, CDR2 SVGAGI. This CDR3 contains 15 residues. Trimming at V came to 6 bases and at J to 0 bases, leaving 6 bases not matched to a gene. CDR3 DNA: TGTGCCAGCAGCGCCGGGACAGGGAACTCCTACGAGCAGTACTTC. This codes for CASSAGTGNSYEQYF.

The chain's CDR3 is CASSDRASGNTIYF. CDR3 nucleotides: TGTGCCAGCAGTGACAGGGCCTCTGGAAACACCATATATTTT. V gene TRBV6-6 combines with J gene TRBJ1-3, with 7 bases lining up with TRBD1. V was pared by 5 bases and J by 0 bases, with 1 base of the junction left unmatched. The germline V gene has CDR1 MNHNY and CDR2 SVGAGI (reference sequence). The CDR3 consists of 14 residues.

This clone has more than one count but fewer than ten. This chain uses TRBV7-2 with TRBJ1-2; TRBD1 matches at 10 bases. CDR1 is SGHTA and CDR2 is FQGNSA in the germline V gene. The CDR3 has 15 residues. V shed 5 bases, J shed 4 bases, and the junction held 7 bases outside the gene matches. As DNA, the CDR3 is TGTGCCAGCAGCATACCCGGGGACAGGGGCTATGGCTACACCTTC. Translated: CASSIPGDRGYGYTF.

The chain joins TRBV12-3 or TRBV12-4 to TRBJ1-2; 7 nucleotides match TRBD1. With V trimmed by 3 bases and J by 8 bases, 3 bases remained unmatched. The CDR3 sequence is 12 residues long. The CDR3 DNA is TGTGCCAGCAGTTTCCCCAGGGGGGGCTACACCTTC. It translates to CASSFPRGGYTF.

In its sample, this clone was seen once. The chain combines TRBV5-1 with TRBJ2-1, with D possibly matching TRBD1 (7 bases). Germline values: CDR1 SGHRS, CDR2 YFSETQ. The CDR3 is 15 residues long. V was shortened by 4 bases and J by 10 bases, with 21 bases between the two germline ends. CDR3 sequence reads: CASSPSGDSWDEQFF. CDR3 coding DNA: TGCGCCAGCAGCCCCTCGGGGGACAGCTGGGACGAGCAGTTCTTC.

This chain joins TRBV7-2 and TRBJ1-2; D is unclear. CDR3 length: 15 residues. The ends were cut back, 1 base at V and 0 bases at J, with 9 bases in the middle. The germline V gene encodes CDR1 SGHTA and CDR2 FQGNSA. DNA of the CDR3: TGTGCCAGCAGCTTAGACGCCAGCGCTAACTATGGCTACACCTTC. Translating gives CASSLDASANYGYTF.

V is TRBV10-3 and J is TRBJ2-5; 11 nucleotides line up with TRBD2. Per germline, CDR1 ENHRY and CDR2 SYGVKD. This CDR3 region has 16 residues. Unmatched junction bases numbered 7, after V lost 2 bases and J lost 5 bases. CDR3 bases: TGTGCCATCAGTGAGGCGCTAGCGGGAGGAGTGGAGACCCAGTACTTC. Translated, it gives CAISEALAGGVETQYF.

Note on this clone: Relative to the germline gene, one junction end is altered; a read error may explain this. This rearrangement joins TRBV27 to TRBJ2-5; D ambiguous. The CDR3 runs 15 residues. Germline CDR1 and CDR2: MNHEY and SMNVEV (reference sequence). The CDR3 bases are TGTGCCAGCAGTCGCGCAGGATCGGCGTTAGAGCCCCAGTACTTC. Translating gives CASSRAGSALEPQYF.

The chain couples TRBV10-3 to TRBJ2-3, with 10 positions matching TRBD1. Losses at the gene ends were 7 bases for V and 6 bases for J; bases not matched to a gene: 7. From germline, CDR1 is ENHRY and CDR2 SYGVKD. This CDR3 is built from 14 residues. CDR3 DNA: TGTGCCATCAAATCGGCGGACAGGGGGGATACGCAGTATTTT. Translated, it gives CAIKSADRGDTQYF.

The sample holds one count of this clone. This chain links TRBV6-1 with TRBJ2-1, with D unresolved. Germline V lookup: CDR1 MNHNS, CDR2 SASEGT. The CDR3 consists of 13 residues. The V end lost 2 bases, the J end lost 2 bases, and 4 bases lay between the germline ends. As DNA, the CDR3 is TGTGCCAGCAGTGAAACTACCTACAATGAGCAGTTCTTC. Amino acid sequence: CASSETTYNEQFF.

The rearrangement uses TRBV9 and TRBJ2-3, with a tentative D call TRBD1 (5 bases). Germline V lookup: CDR1 SGDLS, CDR2 YYNGEE. V was clipped by 4 bases and J by 1 base, with 13 bases between them. The CDR3 runs 15 residues. CDR3 protein: CASSPRVRGTDTQYF. CDR3 nucleotide sequence: TGTGCCAGCAGCCCTCGGGTCAGGGGCACAGATACGCAGTATTTT. The variable domain in full, completed from reference TRBV9 and TRBJ2-3, reads DSGVTQTPKHLITATGQRVTLRCSPRSGDLSVYWYQQSLDQGLQFLIQYYNGEERAKGNILERFSAQQFPDLHSELNLSSLELGDSALYFCASSPRVRGTDTQYFGPGTRLTVL.

V gene TRBV9 combines with J gene TRBJ2-2; 9 positions match TRBD2. Trimming at V came to 4 bases and at J to 6 bases, leaving 10 bases not matched to a gene. The V gene's germline CDR1 is SGDLS and CDR2 YYNGEE. This CDR3 region has 16 residues. CDR3 in DNA: TGTGCCAGCAGCCACCTGGAGACTAGCGGTTCCGGGGAGCTGTTTTTT. It is translated as CASSHLETSGSGELFF.

The chain has TRBV4-2 and TRBJ2-1; no clear D gene. This CDR3 region has 13 residues. V shed 0 bases and J shed 5 bases, with 5 bases lying between them. Germline values: CDR1 LGHNA, CDR2 YNFKEQ. The CDR3 sequence: CASSQEANNEQFF. Here the CDR3 DNA reads TGTGCCAGCAGCCAAGAGGCCAACAATGAGCAGTTCTTC.

The chain is built from TRBV24-1 and TRBJ1-2; 7 positions match TRBD1. V shed 4 bases, J shed 6 bases, and the junction held 10 bases outside the gene matches. The CDR3 runs to 15 residues. Germline V gives CDR1 KGHDR, CDR2 SFDVKD. The CDR3 spells CATSEPARGKDGYTF. DNA of the CDR3: TGTGCCACCAGTGAGCCAGCCAGGGGGAAAGATGGCTACACCTTC.

J is TRBJ2-1 and V is TRBV13, with 9 nucleotides matching TRBD2. There are 14 residues in the CDR3. V was clipped by 5 bases and J by 3 bases; unmatched bases: 2. From germline, CDR1 is PRHDT and CDR2 FYEKMQ (reference sequence). CDR3 nucleotides: TGTGCCAGCAGCGGCGGGAGGGGCTACAATGAGCAGTTCTTC. Translation: CASSGGRGYNEQFF.

The rearrangement joins TRBV6-4 to TRBJ2-7; 8 bases map to TRBD2. Unmatched junction bases numbered 15, after V lost 5 bases and J lost 12 bases. Germline V gives CDR1 MRHNA, CDR2 SNTAGT. There are 14 residues in the CDR3. For the CDR3, the DNA is TGTGCCAGCAGTCAGCTAGCGGGTCCCTGTCGGCGGTACGTC. It codes for CASSQLAGPCRRYV.

The chain employs TRBV12-5 and TRBJ2-1, with 8 bases aligning to TRBD2. V was pared by 8 bases and J by 8 bases, with 5 bases of the junction left unmatched. Germline V CDR1 and CDR2: LGHNT, FRNRAP. The CDR3 runs to 12 residues. CDR3 in DNA: TGTGCTAGTAGCGGGAGTACACATGAGCAGTTCTTC. It encodes CASSGSTHEQFF.